This T cell receptor (beta chain) comes out of a study of graft-versus-host responses after intestinal transplantation (dated by TCRdb to the early 2020s). The study in broad terms: The transplants that recipients got were multivisceral, liver-intestinal, or isolated intestinal. Bulk TCR-beta CDR3 sequencing was used to track graft-versus-host and host-versus-graft alloreactive T cell clones in the graft, circulation and bone marrow after intestinal transplantation. A cohort of 20 to 25 intestinal transplant recipients, including one retransplant, was enrolled, and a few patients lacking pretransplant specimens were excluded. To identify alloreactive clones, pre-transplant mixed lymphocyte reaction products were sequenced and then compared with unstimulated pre-transplant donor and recipient T cells. Rather than going through the commercial service, samples from a few later patients were sequenced in-house on an Illumina MiSeq and processed with MiXCR. A peak of at least 4% donor T cells among recipient peripheral blood mononuclear cells was the definition used for donor T cell macrochimerism. Anti-thymocyte globulin induction was given to all recipients, followed by maintenance tacrolimus and steroids for 2 to 3 years. General conclusions and limits of the study: GvH clones were detected in recipient bone marrow, and some appeared earlier in ileal mucosa or blood, consistent with an intestinal mucosal origin. The conclusions were limited by the relatively low number and heterogeneity of the intestinal transplant patients. Patients with donor T cell macrochimerism had high GvH to HvG T cell clonal ratios in their allografts. Early after transplant, peak levels of circulating GvH clones were associated with declines in HvG clones.

The library came from the immunoSEQ multiplex PCR assay. For most patients, high-throughput TCR-beta CDR3 sequencing of genomic DNA was performed by Adaptive Biotechnologies. As for the authors' bioinformatics: Adaptive's ImmunoSEQ software was the source of the TCR sequencing data for 15 to 20 patients, while a few other patients were processed with MiXCR and VDJtools. CDR3 nucleotide sequences shared between donor and recipient were removed because their origin could not be assigned. Alloreactive clones required at least 2-fold expansion over unstimulated cells and minimum CFSE-low frequency of 0.002% (template counts) or 0.001% (read counts). A clone was considered mappable if detected in the sequenced pre-transplant spleen, lymph node, or MLR CFSE-low populations of the donor or recipient. Cumulative frequency of alloreactive clones was calculated as a percentage of all sequences weighted by copy number. Held by TCRdb, this immuneACCESS table contains in-frame sequences only and omits some clones. Under half of the omission traces to an unresolved V gene where checked; the cause of the rest is unknown. D and trimming come from the DNA, and the V and J calls and clone size come from that table. Here the sample has some 7,700 clones; roughly four fifths occur a single time. The ten largest clones take up 10% of the sample.

Intraepithelial and lamina propria lymphocytes were isolated from graft specimens using dithiothreitol, EDTA incubations and collagenase D digestion. Serial intestinal graft biopsy specimens collected up to 600 days after transplant underwent bulk TCR-beta sequencing. Via the germline V gene (reference sequence), CDR1 is GTSNPN and CDR2 SVGIG. The CDR3 sequence holds 10 residues, the cysteine and phenylalanine included. Just the 30-base CDR3 DNA is kept, in frame starting at base 1. Relative to germline, V is 2 bases shorter and J is 9 bases shorter, with 7 bases between their ends. For this clone: The antigen it recognizes is unknown. Base qualities are not recorded, but no much larger clone differs from it by a single base.

This receptor was taken from a human patient who received an intestinal transplant, so some T cells may come from the graft donor. The rearranged chain carries TRBV30 and TRBJ1-1, with no reliable assignment of the D segment. The specimen comprised ileum tissue, sampled approximately 120 days after transplant. The CDR3 is CAWSLNKAFF. The nucleotides are TGTGCCTGGAGTCTCAATAAAGCTTTCTTT.